These 17 T cell receptor beta chains share one sample of origin, sequenced in a study of neurological immune-mediated disorders. TCRdb re-analysed the 5' RACE reads in MiXCR, keeping a single row per CDR3 protein. Of tens of thousands of distinct CDR3 sequences in the sample, around 5.3% were seen once. The sample comprised CD4+ T cells from blood. The receptors shown here come from a woman younger than 30 with multiple sclerosis.

This clonotype occurred many times. V gene TRBV2 combines with J gene TRBJ1-5, with unresolved D. The CDR3 consists of 15 residues. Looked up from germline, CDR1 is SNHLY and CDR2 is FYNNEI. V was cut by 1 base and J by 2 bases, with 9 bases left in between. The CDR3 reads CASSEEATGNQPQHF. In DNA form, the CDR3 reads TGTGCCAGCAGTGAAGAGGCAACAGGCAATCAGCCCCAGCATTTT.

This clonotype has a count of ten or more. The chain joins TRBV6-1 to TRBJ2-3, with TRBD1 identical over 9 bases. The CDR3 loop spans 14 amino acids. Germline assignment: CDR1 MNHNS and CDR2 SASEGT. V gave up 7 bases and J gave up 6 bases; unmatched junction bases: 8. For the CDR3, the DNA is TGTGCCAGCACCTCGACAGGGGGATTTGATACGCAGTATTTT. This gives the protein CASTSTGGFDTQYF.

The chain combines TRBV20-1 with TRBJ2-2, with 8 positions matching TRBD1. The germline V gene encodes CDR1 DFQATT and CDR2 SNEGSKA (reference sequence). The J segment lost 7 bases and the V segment lost 0 bases, leaving 10 bases of the junction unmatched. The CDR3 extends over 16 amino acids. The CDR3 DNA follows: TGCAGTGCTAGAGAAAGGGAGACAGGGGTGGACGGGGAGCTGTTTTTT. Its translation is CSARERETGVDGELFF.

The rearrangement links TRBV10-3 to TRBJ2-3, with D tentatively TRBD1 (5 bases). This CDR3 has 13 amino acids. V lost 2 bases to trimming and J lost 4 bases, with 7 bases between them. Germline V lookup: CDR1 ENHRY, CDR2 SYGVKD. CDR3 region: CAISEGASDTQYF. In DNA, the CDR3 is TGTGCCATCAGTGAGGGGGCATCAGATACGCAGTATTTT.

This clonotype occurred many times. The CDR3 sequence is CSARGASGANVLTF. The DNA for the CDR3 is TGCAGTGCTAGAGGAGCCTCTGGGGCCAACGTCCTGACTTTC. The V call is TRBV20-1, the J call TRBJ2-6, with D unclear. The V end was cut by 1 base, the J end by 0 bases, with 4 bases between. The V gene's germline CDR1 is DFQATT and CDR2 SNEGSKA (reference sequence). The CDR3 spans 14 residues.

This clonotype was found many times. V is TRBV5-1 and J is TRBJ2-1; 7 bases fit TRBD2. V shed 0 bases, J shed 6 bases, and the junction held 15 bases outside the gene matches. Germline V CDR1 and CDR2: SGHRS, YFSETQ. The CDR3 totals 18 residues. CDR3 region: CASSLAVAGAILGNEQFF. CDR3 coding DNA: TGCGCCAGCAGCTTGGCCGTCGCGGGAGCGATACTGGGCAATGAGCAGTTCTTC.

This clonotype was detected ten times or more. V usage is TRBV7-2 and J usage is TRBJ1-3; 7 bases fit TRBD1. V shed 3 bases and J 0 bases; nucleotides not matched to a gene: 2. This CDR3 comprises 15 residues. Germline V lookup: CDR1 SGHTA, CDR2 FQGNSA. The DNA of the CDR3 is TGTGCCAGCAGCTTGGGACAGATCTCTGGAAACACCATATATTTT. Protein sequence: CASSLGQISGNTIYF.

The J gene is TRBJ1-1, the V gene TRBV30; unclear D gene. This CDR3 is 12 amino acids long. Trimming pared 0 bases from V and 8 bases from J, leaving 10 bases between. The germline CDR1 and CDR2 sequences are GTSNPN and SVGIG (reference sequence). The CDR3 region has the DNA TGTGCCTGGAGTGTACGGACGGTCGAAGCTTTCTTT. As protein: CAWSVRTVEAFF.

This clonotype was recorded at least ten times. This sequence joins TRBV5-1 and TRBJ2-3; no definite D call. The V end lost 3 bases, the J end lost 0 bases, and 8 bases lay between the germline ends. CDR1 and CDR2 (germline): SGHRS, YFSETQ. The CDR3 is 14 residues long. The DNA for the CDR3 is TGCGCCAGCAGCTCCACATCTAGCACAGATACGCAGTATTTT. Protein sequence: CASSSTSSTDTQYF.

CDR3 nucleotide sequence: TGTGCCAGCAGTTACAGACGGGACACCCGTTCACCCCTCCACTTT. As protein: CASSYRRDTRSPLHF. The chain employs TRBV6-5 and TRBJ1-6; the D gene is possibly TRBD1 (6 bases). Germline values: CDR1 MNHEY, CDR2 SVGAGI. This CDR3 has 15 amino acids. V lost 2 bases, J lost 9 bases, and 14 bases lay in between.

This clonotype was seen repeatedly, ten times or more. The chain combines TRBV27 with TRBJ1-2, with TRBD1 as a possible D gene (6 bases). Trimming cost V 4 bases and J 4 bases, with 19 bases left between them. Germline CDR1 MNHEY, CDR2 SMNVEV (reference sequence). This CDR3 spans 16 amino acids. CDR3 region: CASSSYRLQGFYGYTF. CDR3 nucleotides: TGTGCCAGCAGTTCCTACAGACTACAGGGTTTCTATGGCTACACCTTC.

This clonotype was observed many times. J is TRBJ2-6 and V is TRBV7-8; maybe TRBD2 (6 bases). The CDR3 runs 17 residues. Germline values: CDR1 SGHVS, CDR2 FQNEAQ. Between the trimmed V and J ends, which lost 5 bases and 0 bases, there was a span of 14 bases. The DNA for the CDR3 is TGTGCCAGCAGCCCAGTGGGGCGGGGCTCTGGGGCCAACGTCCTGACTTTC. The encoded protein is CASSPVGRGSGANVLTF.

This clonotype was counted many times. V gene TRBV12-3 or TRBV12-4 combines with J gene TRBJ2-2, with TRBD2 matching 9 bases. Losses at the gene ends were 7 bases for V and 4 bases for J; bases not matched to a gene: 10. This CDR3 is 16 amino acids long. This CDR3 is CASKHSGSRFTGELFF. CDR3 in DNA: TGTGCCAGCAAGCATAGCGGGAGTCGTTTCACCGGGGAGCTGTTTTTT.

This clonotype was recorded many times. The chain has TRBV10-3 and TRBJ1-2; tentatively, D is TRBD1 (6 bases). The CDR3 loop spans 12 amino acids. Trimming pared 4 bases from V and 6 bases from J, leaving 9 bases between. Germline assignment: CDR1 ENHRY and CDR2 SYGVKD. The DNA of the CDR3 is TGTGCCATCAGTGTCAGGGGAGATGGCTACACCTTC. The encoded protein is CAISVRGDGYTF.

This clonotype was detected ten times or more. The CDR3 protein is CASSPWTGVTEAFF. The CDR3 nucleotides are TGTGCCAGCAGCCCGTGGACAGGGGTCACTGAAGCTTTCTTT. The chain uses TRBV7-2 and TRBJ1-1; the match to TRBD1 covers 9 bases. CDR1 is SGHTA and CDR2 is FQGNSA in the germline V gene. This CDR3 spans 14 amino acids. The V segment lost 5 bases and the J segment 4 bases; nucleotides outside the gene matches: 5.

Concerning this clonotype itself: A read error may explain this, as a much larger clone is one base away. The chain has TRBV18 and TRBJ2-5; 7 nucleotides align to TRBD2. CDR3 length: 14 amino acids. Germline lookup yields CDR1 KGHSH and CDR2 LQKENI. The CDR3 DNA reads as TGTGCCAGCTCACCACCGCCGGGGGGAGAGACCCGGTACTTC. Protein sequence: CASSPPPGGETRYF.

This clonotype was seen ten or more times. The J gene is TRBJ2-3, the V gene TRBV25-1; D might be TRBD1 (5 bases). Per the germline V gene, CDR1 is MGHDK and CDR2 is SYGVNS. Trimming shortened V by 5 bases and J by 4 bases, and 10 bases separated the two germline ends. This CDR3 has 13 residues. Here the CDR3 DNA reads TGTGCCAGCAGTCCACAGGTTGCAGATACGCAGTATTTT. Translated, it gives CASSPQVADTQYF.